There are a few counts of the clone carrying this T cell receptor (beta chain). Its antigen is as yet unknown. Looked up from germline, CDR1 is SGHTA and CDR2 is FQGNSA. The length of the CDR3 is 15 residues. V gave up 5 bases and J gave up 0 bases; unmatched junction bases: 6. The sample belongs to a study of OX40 agonist ivuxolimab in advanced cancers. Study information: Dosing consisted of intravenous ivuxolimab at 0.01 to 10 mg/kg every 2 weeks.

Profiling relied on immunoSEQ multiplex PCR, and the TCRdb table lists in-frame clones only, not all of them. This sample carries approximately 22,000 clones, approximately 86% of them seen once, and the ten largest clones take roughly a sixth. Overall study findings and caveats: In general, CD8+ T cells held more expanded clones than CD4+ did, on average.

The sequences come from CD4+ or CD8+ T cells sorted from blood, collected in a trial of the OX40 agonist ivuxolimab. The V gene is TRBV7-2, the J gene TRBJ1-2; 7 nucleotides agree with TRBD1. This sequence originates from an adult with an advanced solid tumor such as melanoma, head and neck, liver or kidney cancer. CDR3 nucleotides: TGTGCCAGCAGCCGTACAGGGGCTCCTAACTATGGCTACACCTTC. Amino acids: CASSRTGAPNYGYTF.